What follows are 20 T cell receptor beta chains derived from one specimen sequenced in a study of T cells in women clearing cervical HPV infection. Only in-frame clones appear in the TCRdb table, and some are missing; sequencing was by immunoSEQ multiplex PCR. In total, the table holds 35,000 to 45,000 clones. Material for sequencing was blood buffy coat. All receptors derive from a woman aged 18 to 75 with a cervical HPV16 infection that either progressed to CIN3+ or cleared (not recorded which).

Note on this clone: The CDR3 end is not reached by the read, which stops 3 residues before it; the germline J gene fills it in. The chain couples TRBV20-1 to TRBJ2-7; D might be TRBD2 (7 bases). Germline CDR1 is DFQATT and CDR2 is SNEGSKA (reference sequence). The CDR3 is made up of 17 amino acids. Trimming stripped 4 bases from V and 6 bases from J, with 28 bases between. CDR3 sequence: CSAILPTTGGRSGEQYF. The CDR3 DNA, read in part, is TGCAGTGCTATACTCCCTACGACGGGGGGCCGCTCTGGCGAG.

With regard to this clone: The read is 3 residues too short to cover the CDR3 end, so that end is filled in from the germline J gene. V gene TRBV5-4 combines with J gene TRBJ2-7; 7 bases agree with TRBD1. CDR3 size: 13 residues. Germline trimming cut 0 bases from V and 5 bases from J; bases unmatched to any gene: 2. CDR1 is SGHNT and CDR2 is YYREEE in the germline V gene (reference sequence). The part of the CDR3 DNA that was read is TGTGCCAGCAGCTTGGCAGGGGGAGACGAG. Amino acids: CASSLAGGDE. Given in full, the CDR3 is CASSLAGGDEQYF.

Worth noting for this clone: The read comes to an end 3 residues before the CDR3 does, leaving the germline J gene to fill in the end. The chain combines TRBV18 with TRBJ1-1; 7 bases match TRBD1. V shed 5 bases, J shed 5 bases, and the junction held 8 bases outside the gene matches. CDR3 length equals 14 residues. In germline, CDR1 is KGHSH, CDR2 LQKENI. The CDR3 spells CASSSSRQGTEAFF. The DNA read from the CDR3 is TGTGCCAGCTCATCTTCCCGACAGGGAACTGAA.

In the case of this clone: The read ends 3 residues before the CDR3 terminus; that terminus is restored from the germline J gene. This chain joins TRBV19 and TRBJ1-1, with TRBD1 as a possible D gene (6 bases). V lost 3 bases and J 6 bases, leaving 14 bases between the germline ends. The CDR3 sequence is 14 residues long. From germline, CDR1 is LNHDA and CDR2 SQIVND (reference sequence). The DNA read from the CDR3 is TGTGCCAGTAGTATTCGGGGGCGGGGGTCTGAA. Its translation is CASSIRGRGSE. The full CDR3 protein reads CASSIRGRGSEAFF.

Comment on this clone: The sequence runs out 3 residues before the end of the CDR3; the remainder is reconstructed from the germline J gene. V gene TRBV29-1 combines with J gene TRBJ2-2, with 12 bases aligning to TRBD1. The germline CDR1 and CDR2 sequences are SQVTM and ANQGSEA. The CDR3 totals 16 residues. CDR3 DNA, as far as it was read: TGCAGCGCTGGGACAGGGGGCGCAACTGGGGCCAACGTG. Encoded protein: CSAGTGGATGANV. The full CDR3 is CSAGTGGATGANVLFF.

Regarding this clone: The CDR3 end lies 3 residues beyond the end of the read and is filled in from the germline J gene. The chain uses TRBV28 and TRBJ2-7; TRBD2 agrees at 8 bases. Per germline, CDR1 MDHEN and CDR2 SYDVKM. The CDR3 totals 18 residues. Trimming took 5 bases from V and 0 from J; bases not matched to a gene: 15. CDR3 loop: CASSLPSGGAWGSYEQYF. The CDR3 DNA, read in part, is TGTGCCAGCAGTCTCCCGTCGGGGGGGGCATGGGGCTCCTACGAG.

A word on this clone: Read sequence stops 3 residues before the CDR3 end, and the germline J gene provides the missing end. The rearrangement uses TRBV5-4 and TRBJ2-1; D might be TRBD2 (7 bases). Per germline, CDR1 SGHNT and CDR2 YYREEE (reference sequence). The CDR3 covers 16 residues. With 0 bases removed from V and 0 bases from J, the gap between germline ends came to 10 bases. Here the CDR3 reads CASSLGGGHSYNEQFF. Incomplete CDR3 DNA: TGTGCCAGCAGCTTGGGCGGGGGCCACTCCTACAATGAG.

Of note for this clone: The read ends 3 residues shy of where the CDR3 ends; the end is completed using the germline J gene. This chain uses TRBV11-1 with TRBJ2-5, with D tentatively TRBD1 (5 bases). V was shortened by 2 bases and J by 5 bases, with 15 bases between the two germline ends. This CDR3 is 15 amino acids long. Germline V gene lookup returns CDR1 SGHAT and CDR2 FQDESV (reference sequence). CDR3 in amino acids: CASSLSIRAVETQYF. The DNA read from the CDR3 is TGTGCCAGCAGCTTAAGTATCAGGGCTGTCGAGACC.

CDR3 DNA (partial): TGCGCCTCGCGTGACACCTATAATTCACCC. Translation: CASRDTYNSP. Given in full, the CDR3 is CASRDTYNSPLHF. The chain couples TRBV10-1 to TRBJ1-6; no clear D. The CDR3 is cut off 3 residues early in the read; its end comes from the germline J gene. The germline gives CDR1 WNHNN, CDR2 SYGVQD (reference sequence). Trimming removed 11 bases from V and 2 bases from J, with 10 bases in between. CDR3 length: 13 amino acids.

In the case of this clone: The read terminates 3 residues ahead of where the CDR3 ends, so the germline J gene completes it. V usage is TRBV18 and J usage is TRBJ2-3; D is perhaps TRBD2 (5 bases). The CDR3 totals 18 residues. Germline V gene lookup returns CDR1 KGHSH and CDR2 LQKENI. Here the CDR3 reads CASSPIDLWTAGNQPQYF. The sequenced part of the CDR3 DNA is TGTGCCAGCTCACCAATTGATCTCTGGACTGCCGGCAATCAGCCG.

Worth noting for this clone: With the read ending 3 residues before the CDR3 end, the germline J gene is used to fill in that end. This chain links TRBV18 with TRBJ1-2; 9 bases match TRBD1. The length of the CDR3 is 15 residues. Per germline, CDR1 KGHSH and CDR2 LQKENI. The covered CDR3 bases are TGTGCCAGCTCACCCCAGCCACAGGGGGCACAGGGC. Protein: CASSPQPQGAQG. The entire CDR3 reads CASSPQPQGAQGYTF.

Regarding this clone: The CDR3 extends 3 residues past the end of the read, so its final part is completed from the germline J gene. The rearrangement links TRBV6-2 or TRBV6-3 to TRBJ2-7; TRBD1 aligns across 7 bases. Losses at the gene ends were 7 bases for V and 5 bases for J; bases not matched to a gene: 8. The CDR3 is made up of 13 amino acids. Germline V gene sequence: CDR1 MNHEY, CDR2 SVGEGT. CDR3 protein: CASTLDRAHEQYF. The CDR3 DNA, read in part, is TGTGCCAGCACCCTAGACAGGGCCCACGAG.

Regarding this clone: The read halts 3 residues ahead of the CDR3 end, with the missing end drawn from the germline J gene. The chain couples TRBV7-9 to TRBJ2-5; tentatively, D is TRBD1 (8 bases). CDR3 length equals 13 residues. Trimming left V 5 bases short and J 5 bases short, with 12 bases between. CDR1 and CDR2 (germline): SEHNR, FQNEAQ (reference sequence). Partial CDR3 DNA: TGTGCCAGCAGCCCACAGGGGGGGGAGACC. Encoded protein: CASSPQGGET. The whole CDR3 reads CASSPQGGETQYF. Full variable domain (remainder filled in from reference TRBV7-9 and TRBJ2-5): DTGVSQNPRHKITKRGQNVTFRCDPISEHNRLYWYRQTLGQGPEFLTYFQNEAQLEKSRLLSDRFSAERPKGSFSTLEIQRTEQGDSAMYLCASSPQGGETQYFGPGTRLLVL.

The CDR3 loop is CSARGTSGSYNEQFF. The covered CDR3 bases are TGCAGTGCTAGAGGGACTAGCGGGAGTTACAATGAG. V and J are TRBV20-1 and TRBJ2-1; 13 bases map to TRBD2. Sequencing ends 3 residues short of the CDR3 end; the germline J gene provides the rest. This CDR3 is built from 15 residues. With 1 base clipped from V and 4 bases from J, the junction kept 1 base outside the gene matches. CDR1 and CDR2 (germline): DFQATT, SNEGSKA (reference sequence).

Details on this clone: The sequenced fragment ends 3 residues before the CDR3 boundary, so the rest is inferred from the germline J gene. This chain connects TRBV7-2 to TRBJ2-5, with TRBD1 identical over 8 bases. V trimming: 3 bases; J trimming: 5 bases; junction bases outside the gene matches: 5. Germline values: CDR1 SGHTA, CDR2 FQGNSA. The CDR3 has 14 amino acids. The CDR3 sequence: CASSFLRGRETQYF. CDR3 bases read: TGTGCCAGCAGCTTCCTCAGGGGGCGGGAGACC.

Details on this clone: The CDR3 end lies 3 residues beyond the end of the read and is filled in from the germline J gene. V usage is TRBV6-2 or TRBV6-3 and J usage is TRBJ1-5, with D tentatively TRBD1 (6 bases). V gave up 1 base and J gave up 1 base, with 11 bases separating them. CDR1 is MNHEY and CDR2 is SVGEGT in the germline V gene. This CDR3 comprises 16 residues. This chain's CDR3 is CASSYYWQGSNQPQHF. The covered CDR3 bases are TGTGCCAGCAGTTACTACTGGCAGGGGAGCAATCAGCCC.

On this clone itself: The CDR3 end falls 3 residues outside the read, so it is completed with the germline J gene. The rearrangement uses TRBV6-1 and TRBJ1-4, with a weak D call TRBD1 (5 bases). From germline, CDR1 is MNHNS and CDR2 SASEGT. This CDR3 contains 16 residues. CDR3: CASSVLGFSGANVLFF. The CDR3 bases that were read are TGTGCCAGCAGTGTTCTGGGGTTTTCTGGGGCCAACGTA.

Regarding this clone: The sequenced fragment ends 3 residues before the CDR3 boundary, so the rest is inferred from the germline J gene. The chain employs TRBV18 and TRBJ1-2; 7 bases are shared with TRBD1. Unmatched junction bases numbered 8, after V lost 1 base and J lost 6 bases. The CDR3 is 15 amino acids. Germline V CDR1 and CDR2: KGHSH, LQKENI. The CDR3: CASSPQGAENHGYTF. Incomplete CDR3 DNA: TGTGCCAGCTCACCACAGGGGGCGGAGAATCATGGC.

Turning to this clone: The read falls 3 residues short of the CDR3 end, and the missing part is taken from the germline J gene. This chain connects TRBV19 to TRBJ1-2; TRBD1 aligns across 7 bases. The V segment lost 5 bases and the J segment 7 bases; nucleotides outside the gene matches: 10. The germline V gene has CDR1 LNHDA and CDR2 SQIVND (reference sequence). This CDR3 comprises 14 residues. CDR3 DNA (partial): TGTGCCAGTAGTGGCTTGACAGGGTTGAGTGGC. It translates to CASSGLTGLSG. The complete CDR3 sequence is CASSGLTGLSGYTF.

Concerning this clone itself: Read data end 3 residues before the CDR3 end; the end is taken from the germline J gene. Other nucleotide sequences in the sample specify the same CDR3. The gene calls are TRBV2 and TRBJ2-3; TRBD1 might be the D (5 bases). CDR1 and CDR2 from the germline V gene are SNHLY and FYNNEI. The CDR3 length is 13 residues. Trimming removed 3 bases from V and 7 bases from J, with 11 bases in between. Partial CDR3 DNA: TGTGCCAGCAGTGACGTCGCAGGGAATACG. It encodes CASSDVAGNT. The full CDR3 sequence reads CASSDVAGNTQYF.